Listed here are 16 T cell receptor beta chains from one sample, sequenced in a study of post-analysis software for immune sequencing data. The study, taken as a whole, reports: TRBV segments more frequent in patients than in controls numbered a few and included TRBV5-6, TRBV5-1 and TRBV20-1.

The TCR beta cDNA libraries carried unique molecular identifiers. TCRdb re-analysed the PCR reads in MiXCR, keeping a single row per CDR3 protein. The table includes 650,000 to 900,000 distinct CDR3 sequences, 46% detected once. Which antigens these TCRs recognize remains unknown. The source material was blood. The source of these receptors is a girl aged 5-17 years with multiple sclerosis.

Only a few counts were recorded for this clonotype. V and J are TRBV7-2 and TRBJ2-7; TRBD1 matches at 7 bases. Per the germline V gene, CDR1 is SGHTA and CDR2 is FQGNSA. The CDR3 contains 16 residues. Unmatched junction bases numbered 12, after V lost 5 bases and J lost 2 bases. CDR3 DNA: TGTGCCAGCAGCGATACAGGGGCGATCCTGCCCTACGAGCAGTACTTC. Its protein product is CASSDTGAILPYEQYF.

The V gene is TRBV25-1, the J gene TRBJ2-5; 8 positions agree with TRBD2. Unmatched junction bases numbered 4, after V lost 1 base and J lost 0 bases. CDR3 length: 16 amino acids. From germline, CDR1 is MGHDK and CDR2 SYGVNS. The DNA of the CDR3 is TGTGCCAGCAGTGAATGGGGTAGCGGGAACCAAGAGACCCAGTACTTC. It codes for CASSEWGSGNQETQYF.

The V and J genes are TRBV5-1 and TRBJ2-1; 8 positions match TRBD2. Germline loops: CDR1 SGHRS, CDR2 YFSETQ. The CDR3 runs to 17 residues. The V segment lost 7 bases and the J segment 1 base; nucleotides outside the gene matches: 13. The CDR3 is CASQREPGGGSYNEQFF. CDR3 DNA sequence: TGCGCCAGCCAAAGGGAGCCCGGGGGGGGATCCTACAATGAGCAGTTCTTC.

This clonotype appeared a few times. The chain carries TRBV6-1 and TRBJ2-7, with D perhaps TRBD1 (5 bases). This CDR3 region has 14 residues. CDR1 and CDR2 (germline): MNHNS, SASEGT. V was pared by 1 base and J by 4 bases, with 11 bases between. CDR3 nucleotides: TGTGCCAGCAGTGAAGAAAGGGGTCAATACGAGCAGTACTTC. This gives the protein CASSEERGQYEQYF.

The V gene is TRBV6-1, the J gene TRBJ2-7; D possibly corresponds to TRBD1 (5 bases). This CDR3 has 14 amino acids. Deletions cut 2 bases from V and 1 base from J, with 9 bases between. Germline CDR1 reads MNHNS; CDR2 reads SASEGT. Here the CDR3 reads CASSELTASYEQYF. For the CDR3, the DNA is TGTGCCAGCAGTGAATTGACAGCTTCCTACGAGCAGTACTTC.

This chain connects TRBV7-2 to TRBJ2-2; 7 bases match TRBD1. CDR1 is SGHTA and CDR2 is FQGNSA in the germline V gene. V shed 5 bases, J shed 6 bases, and the junction held 9 bases outside the gene matches. The CDR3 extends over 15 amino acids. CDR3 residues: CASSPLRTGAGELFF. The CDR3 coding sequence is TGTGCCAGCAGCCCTCTCCGTACAGGGGCCGGGGAGCTGTTTTTT.

The V call is TRBV18, the J call TRBJ2-1; TRBD2 matches at 9 bases. This CDR3 comprises 15 residues. Germline V gene sequence: CDR1 KGHSH, CDR2 LQKENI. V was clipped by 3 bases and J by 3 bases; unmatched bases: 3. The CDR3 DNA sequence: TGTGCCAGCTCACCTAAGACTAGCGGCTACAATGAGCAGTTCTTC. It specifies CASSPKTSGYNEQFF.

Many counts were recorded for this clonotype. The chain recombines TRBV7-9 with TRBJ2-7; 7 nucleotides agree with TRBD1. Germline V CDR1 and CDR2: SEHNR, FQNEAQ (reference sequence). This CDR3 comprises 15 residues. The V and J ends lost 0 bases and 3 bases, in that order; junction bases with no gene match: 5. The CDR3 nucleotides read TGTGCCAGCAGCTTAGCGAGGACAGGCCACTACGAGCAGTACTTC. Its protein is CASSLARTGHYEQYF.

This clonotype has a handful of counts. The chain carries TRBV7-2 and TRBJ1-4, with D uncertain. Trimming shortened V by 4 bases and J by 0 bases, and 15 bases separated the two germline ends. CDR1 and CDR2 (germline): SGHTA, FQGNSA. This CDR3 contains 17 residues. CDR3 region: CASSSSGSGATNEKLFF. The CDR3 nucleotides are TGTGCCAGCAGCTCGTCCGGGTCTGGCGCAACTAATGAAAAACTGTTTTTT.

This clonotype was picked up a small number of times. This chain connects TRBV7-2 to TRBJ2-3, with 12 bases lining up with TRBD2. The CDR3 has 19 amino acids. Germline V gene sequence: CDR1 SGHTA, CDR2 FQGNSA. V shed 0 bases and J 4 bases; nucleotides not matched to a gene: 11. The CDR3 sequence: CASSLAPLLAGGSADTQYF. The CDR3 nucleotides are TGTGCCAGCAGCTTAGCCCCCTTACTAGCGGGAGGATCCGCAGATACGCAGTATTTT.

V is TRBV15 and J is TRBJ2-5; D not resolved. The V end lost 0 bases, the J end lost 1 base, and 12 bases lay between the germline ends. The CDR3 is 16 amino acids. CDR1 and CDR2 (germline): LNHNV, YYDKDF (reference sequence). CDR3 in amino acids: CATSRDTGIPQETQYF. CDR3 bases: TGTGCCACCAGCAGAGATACCGGCATACCCCAAGAGACCCAGTACTTC.

This clonotype was seen a handful of times. The chain is built from TRBV6-5 and TRBJ2-4; 7 bases are shared with TRBD2. In germline, CDR1 is MNHEY, CDR2 SVGAGI. Trimming at V came to 3 bases and at J to 0 bases, leaving 5 bases not matched to a gene. The CDR3 is 16 residues long. In nucleotides, the CDR3 is TGTGCCAGCAGTTATGCTAGCGGTACAGCCAAAAACATTCAGTACTTC. Translated: CASSYASGTAKNIQYF.

This sequence joins TRBV5-5 and TRBJ2-5; the match to TRBD1 covers 7 bases. This CDR3 region has 14 residues. Per the germline V gene, CDR1 is SGHKS and CDR2 is YYEKEE (reference sequence). With V trimmed by 4 bases and J by 2 bases, 5 bases remained unmatched. Here the CDR3 DNA reads TGTGCCAGCAGCACGCAGGGGGTACAAGAGACCCAGTACTTC. Translating gives CASSTQGVQETQYF. Full variable domain (outside the CDR3, taken from reference TRBV5-5 and TRBJ2-5): DAGVTQSPTHLIKTRGQQVTLRCSPISGHKSVSWYQQVLGQGPQFIFQYYEKEERGRGNFPDRFSARQFPNYSSELNVNALLLGDSALYLCASSTQGVQETQYFGPGTRLLVL.

The chain joins TRBV6-1 to TRBJ1-5; no definite D call. Trimming took off 5 bases at V and 0 bases at J, with 5 bases between the two ends. Germline V CDR1 and CDR2: MNHNS, SASEGT. The CDR3 length is 13 residues. CDR3 DNA: TGTGCCAGCAGTACAAATAGCAATCAGCCCCAGCATTTT. It yields the protein CASSTNSNQPQHF.

This clonotype appeared a few times. This CDR3 reads CASSVGGQGKDGYTF. Written as DNA, the CDR3 is TGTGCCAGCAGCGTAGGCGGACAGGGGAAGGATGGCTACACCTTC. The V and J genes are TRBV9 and TRBJ1-2, with 9 bases matching TRBD1. CDR1 and CDR2 from the germline V gene are SGDLS and YYNGEE. J was trimmed by 6 bases and V by 0 bases; bases with no gene match: 6. This CDR3 has 15 amino acids. Based on the CDR3 plus reference TRBV9 and TRBJ1-2, the full variable domain is DSGVTQTPKHLITATGQRVTLRCSPRSGDLSVYWYQQSLDQGLQFLIQYYNGEERAKGNILERFSAQQFPDLHSELNLSSLELGDSALYFCASSVGGQGKDGYTFGSGTRLTVV.

This clonotype came up a few times. This chain joins TRBV4-3 and TRBJ2-1; TRBD2 matches at 10 bases. V lost 1 base, J lost 7 bases, and 7 bases stayed unmatched. Germline V gene lookup returns CDR1 LGHNA and CDR2 YSLEER. The CDR3 loop spans 16 amino acids. CDR3 amino acids: CASSQVSSGRGNEQFF. For the CDR3, the DNA is TGCGCCAGCAGCCAAGTGTCTAGCGGGAGAGGGAATGAGCAGTTCTTC.